This T cell receptor (beta chain) comes out of a study of T-cell memory formation after mild COVID-19. Study-wide points: Some responding clones appeared in pre-infection memory, suggesting cross-reactive memory joined.

TCRdb passed the 5' RACE reads through MiXCR, listing each CDR3 protein once. The sample holds hundreds of thousands of distinct CDR3 sequences, around 19% seen once. Comment on this clonotype: Its antigen is as yet unknown.

This CDR3 is built from 16 residues. Germline trimming cut 4 bases from V and 4 bases from J; bases unmatched to any gene: 8. CDR1 and CDR2 from the germline V gene are SGDLS and YYNGEE. The receptor comes from an adult woman who had mild COVID-19 (a few samples of this study predate the infection). Cell type and time point are not known. Sequenced sample: PBMCs or a T cell subset sorted from them (not recorded which). V is TRBV9 and J is TRBJ2-5; 12 nucleotides align to TRBD2. The chain's CDR3 is CASSLGLAGKRETQYF. In DNA form, the CDR3 reads TGTGCCAGCAGCCTTGGACTAGCGGGAAAGCGAGAGACCCAGTACTTC.